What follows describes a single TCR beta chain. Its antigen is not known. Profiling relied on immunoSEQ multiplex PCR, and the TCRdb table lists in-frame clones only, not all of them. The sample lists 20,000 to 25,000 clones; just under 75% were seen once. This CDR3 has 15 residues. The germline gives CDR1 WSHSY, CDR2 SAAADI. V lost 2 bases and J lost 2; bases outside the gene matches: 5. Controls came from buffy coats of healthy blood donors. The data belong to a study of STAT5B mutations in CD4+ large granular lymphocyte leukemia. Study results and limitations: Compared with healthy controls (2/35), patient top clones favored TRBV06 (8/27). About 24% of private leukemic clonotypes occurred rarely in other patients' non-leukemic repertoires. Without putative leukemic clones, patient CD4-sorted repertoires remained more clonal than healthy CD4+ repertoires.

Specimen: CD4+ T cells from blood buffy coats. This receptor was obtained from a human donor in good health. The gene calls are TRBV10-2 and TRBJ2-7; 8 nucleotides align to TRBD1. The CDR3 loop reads CASSEPGQGTYEQYF. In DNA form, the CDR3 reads TGCGCCAGCAGTGAGCCTGGACAGGGAACCTACGAGCAGTACTTC.